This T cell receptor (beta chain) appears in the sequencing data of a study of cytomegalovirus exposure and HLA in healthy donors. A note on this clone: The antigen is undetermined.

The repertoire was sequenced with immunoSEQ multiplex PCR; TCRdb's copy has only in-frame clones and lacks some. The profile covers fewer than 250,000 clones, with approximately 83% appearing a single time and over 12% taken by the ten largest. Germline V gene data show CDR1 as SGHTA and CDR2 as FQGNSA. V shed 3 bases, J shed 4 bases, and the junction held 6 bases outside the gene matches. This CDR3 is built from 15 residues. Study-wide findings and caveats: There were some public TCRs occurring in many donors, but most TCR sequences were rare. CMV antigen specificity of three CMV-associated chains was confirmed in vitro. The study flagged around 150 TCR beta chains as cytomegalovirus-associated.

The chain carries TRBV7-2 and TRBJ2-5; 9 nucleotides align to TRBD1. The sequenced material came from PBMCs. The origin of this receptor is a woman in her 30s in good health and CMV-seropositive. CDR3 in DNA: TGTGCCAGCAGCTTCTACACAGGGGGCATAGAGACCCAGTACTTC. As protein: CASSFYTGGIETQYF.